This T cell receptor (beta chain) was identified during a study of radiation and T cells in renal cell carcinoma. Points from the study as a whole: In blood, top tumor clones expanded by 2 weeks, shrinking by 4.

In regard to this clone: Its target is not known.

Time point denoted: blood 4 weeks post-SBRT, at nephrectomy. Treatment meaning: 15 Gy SBRT to primary tumor, nephrectomy 4 weeks later. Germline V CDR1 and CDR2: LGHNA, YSLEER. Trimming pared 0 bases from V and 4 bases from J, leaving 15 bases between. The length of the CDR3 is 16 residues. This table comes from immunoSEQ multiplex PCR, and its TCRdb copy is limited to in-frame clones, with some not included. The sample has 150,000 to 200,000 clones; approximately 90% are singletons. The rearrangement links TRBV4-3 to TRBJ1-2; no firm D call. Sequencing used blood, obtained from a patient whose treatment included radiotherapy and nephrectomy. This receptor was identified in a woman aged 45-59 years with renal cell carcinoma. The CDR3 region has the DNA TGCGCCAGCAGCCAAGATGAGGGCAGGCGGGGCTATGGCTACACCTTC. It yields the protein CASSQDEGRRGYGYTF.